The 5 T cell receptor beta chains given below trace back to one sample, sequenced in a study of T cell responses to AZD1222 COVID-19 vaccine. The data were produced by immunoSEQ multiplex PCR, yet TCRdb's version contains in-frame clones alone and is incomplete. Of more than 150,000 clones listed, more than 70% were seen once; the top ten hold 26%. Sequenced material: peripheral blood, taken 28 days after the second AZD1222 dose. Receptors were obtained from an adult who received the AZD1222 COVID-19 vaccine.

This chain joins TRBV28 and TRBJ1-2; D gene unclear. V was cut by 2 bases and J by 4 bases, with 5 bases left in between. The CDR3 runs to 12 residues. CDR1 is MDHEN, CDR2 SYDVKM, per germline. For the CDR3, the DNA is TGTGCCAGCAGTTTAGCTAGCTATGGCTACACCTTC. Residues: CASSLASYGYTF.

V and J are TRBV7-8 and TRBJ2-2; D may be TRBD1 (6 bases). V shed 5 bases and J shed 9 bases, with 16 bases lying between them. The germline V gene encodes CDR1 SGHVS and CDR2 FQNEAQ. The CDR3 covers 14 residues. CDR3 nucleotide sequence: TGTGCCAGCAGCCAGGGGAGAGTCGACAGGGAGCTGTTTTTT. Amino acids: CASSQGRVDRELFF. The entire variable domain, with the rest obtained from reference TRBV7-8 and TRBJ2-2, is as follows: GAGVSQSPRYKVAKRGQDVALRCDPISGHVSLFWYQQALGQGPEFLTYFQNEAQLDKSGLPSDRFFAERPEGSVSTLKIQRTQQEDSAVYLCASSQGRVDRELFFGEGSRLTVL.

This clone was detected once. This chain joins TRBV7-9 and TRBJ2-3; 9 bases align to TRBD2. Trimming removed 4 bases from V and 0 bases from J; junction bases left unmatched: 8. The CDR3 is made up of 17 amino acids. Germline V gene lookup returns CDR1 SEHNR and CDR2 FQNEAQ (reference sequence). DNA for the CDR3: TGTGCCAGCAGCTCAACTCGGACTAGCGTAAGCACAGATACGCAGTATTTT. Amino acid sequence: CASSSTRTSVSTDTQYF.

The chain employs TRBV5-1 and TRBJ2-2; 7 positions match TRBD1. The ends lost 4 bases at V and 4 bases at J; junction bases unmatched: 4. This CDR3 region has 14 residues. Per germline, CDR1 SGHRS and CDR2 YFSETQ. CDR3 residues: CASSPGTVTGELFF. DNA of the CDR3: TGCGCCAGCAGCCCGGGGACAGTCACCGGGGAGCTGTTTTTT.

The chain joins TRBV10-3 to TRBJ2-3; possible D gene TRBD1, 5 bases. Deletions cut 2 bases from V and 5 bases from J, with 17 bases between. The CDR3 sequence is 16 residues long. Germline V gene data show CDR1 as ENHRY and CDR2 as SYGVKD. This chain's CDR3 is CAISEQEGATGDTQYF. The CDR3 region has the DNA TGTGCCATCAGTGAGCAAGAAGGGGCTACGGGAGATACGCAGTATTTT.